This T cell receptor (beta chain) was sequenced during a study of technical replicates of blood from four donors. Repertoires were generated with immunoSEQ multiplex PCR, while TCRdb's copy carries only in-frame clones and drops some. This table holds about 81,000 clones, about 81% found once. The CDR3 consists of 11 residues. Germline CDR1 reads SNHLY; CDR2 reads FYNNEI. V lost 7 bases and J lost 7, with 10 bases in between. Sequencing input: PBMCs. The rearrangement joins TRBV2 to TRBJ2-5, with a tentative D call TRBD2 (6 bases). The clonotype was recovered from a human donor in good health. Some clones in this sample may be carry-over from other donors' samples. The CDR3 DNA reads as TGTGCCAGCATCCTGGAGGGGACCCAGTACTTC. It yields the protein CASILEGTQYF. The full variable domain, its missing parts supplied by reference TRBV2 and TRBJ2-5, is EPEVTQTPSHQVTQMGQEVILRCVPISNHLYFYWYRQILGQKVEFLVSFYNNEISEKSEIFDDQFSVERPDGSNFTLKIRSTKLEDSAMYFCASILEGTQYFGPGTRLLVL.